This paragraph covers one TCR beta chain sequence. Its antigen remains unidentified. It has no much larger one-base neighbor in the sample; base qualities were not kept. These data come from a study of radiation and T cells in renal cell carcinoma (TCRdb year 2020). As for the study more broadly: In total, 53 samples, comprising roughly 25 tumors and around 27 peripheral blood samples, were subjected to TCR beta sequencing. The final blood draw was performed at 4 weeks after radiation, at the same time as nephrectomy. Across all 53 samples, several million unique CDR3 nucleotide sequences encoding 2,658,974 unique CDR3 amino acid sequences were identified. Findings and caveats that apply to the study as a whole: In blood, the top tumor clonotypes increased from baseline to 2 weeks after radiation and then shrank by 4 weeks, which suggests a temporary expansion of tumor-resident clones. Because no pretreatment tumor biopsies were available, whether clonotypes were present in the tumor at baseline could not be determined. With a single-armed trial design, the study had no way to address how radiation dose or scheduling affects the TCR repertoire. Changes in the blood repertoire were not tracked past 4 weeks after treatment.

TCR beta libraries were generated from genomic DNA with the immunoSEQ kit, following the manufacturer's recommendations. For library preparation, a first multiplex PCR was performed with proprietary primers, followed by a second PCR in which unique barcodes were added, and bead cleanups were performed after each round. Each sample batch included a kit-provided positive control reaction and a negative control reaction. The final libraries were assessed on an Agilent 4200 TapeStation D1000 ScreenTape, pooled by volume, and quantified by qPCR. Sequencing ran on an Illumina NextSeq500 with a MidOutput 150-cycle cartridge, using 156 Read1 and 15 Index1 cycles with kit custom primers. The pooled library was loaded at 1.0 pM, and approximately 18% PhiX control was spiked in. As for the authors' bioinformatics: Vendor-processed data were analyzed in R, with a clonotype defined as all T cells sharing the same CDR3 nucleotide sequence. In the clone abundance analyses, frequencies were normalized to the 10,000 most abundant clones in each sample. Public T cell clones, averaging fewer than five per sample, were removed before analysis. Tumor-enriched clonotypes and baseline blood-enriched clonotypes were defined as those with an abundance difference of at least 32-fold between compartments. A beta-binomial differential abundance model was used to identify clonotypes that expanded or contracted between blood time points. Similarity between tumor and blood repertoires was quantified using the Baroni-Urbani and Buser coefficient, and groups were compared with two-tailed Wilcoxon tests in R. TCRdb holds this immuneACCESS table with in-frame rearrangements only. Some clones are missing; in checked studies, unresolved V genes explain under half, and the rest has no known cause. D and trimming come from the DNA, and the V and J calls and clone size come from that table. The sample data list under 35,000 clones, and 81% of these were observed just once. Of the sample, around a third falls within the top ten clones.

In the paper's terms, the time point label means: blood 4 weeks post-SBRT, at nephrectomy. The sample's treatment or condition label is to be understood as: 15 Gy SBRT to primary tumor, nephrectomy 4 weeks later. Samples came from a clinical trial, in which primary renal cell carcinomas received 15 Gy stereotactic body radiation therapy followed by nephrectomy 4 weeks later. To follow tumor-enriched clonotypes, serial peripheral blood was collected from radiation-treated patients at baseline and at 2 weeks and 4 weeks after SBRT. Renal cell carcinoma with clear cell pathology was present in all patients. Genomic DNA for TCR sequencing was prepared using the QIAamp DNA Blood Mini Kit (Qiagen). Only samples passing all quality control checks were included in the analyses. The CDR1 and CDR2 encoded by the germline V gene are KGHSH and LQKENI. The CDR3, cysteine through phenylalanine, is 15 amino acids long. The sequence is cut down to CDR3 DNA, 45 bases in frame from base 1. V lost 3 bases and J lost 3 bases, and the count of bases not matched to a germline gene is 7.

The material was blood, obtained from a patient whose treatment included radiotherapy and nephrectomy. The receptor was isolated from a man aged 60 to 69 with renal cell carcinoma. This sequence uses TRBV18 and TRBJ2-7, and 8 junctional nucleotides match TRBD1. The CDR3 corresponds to CASSPPDRARYEQYF. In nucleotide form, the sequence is TGTGCCAGCTCACCTCCGGACAGGGCGCGCTACGAGCAGTACTTC.